The clone carrying this T cell receptor (beta chain) was seen a few times. Via MiXCR, TCRdb re-called the RT-PCR reads, giving one row per CDR3 protein. The data contain hundreds of thousands of distinct CDR3 sequences, about 25% of them singletons. This sample is part of a study of response to subunit inactivated influenza vaccine. Per the germline V gene, CDR1 is SGHRS and CDR2 is YFSETQ. The CDR3 consists of 15 residues. The V end lost 0 bases, the J end lost 2 bases, and 8 bases lay between the germline ends. The sequencing here drew on CD4+ T cells sorted from PBMCs, taken roughly 5 days after vaccination. The receptor was derived from a man aged 45-65 years who received an inactivated influenza vaccine. This rearrangement joins TRBV5-1 to TRBJ2-2, with D uncertain. Written as DNA, the CDR3 is TGCGCCAGCAGCTTGGCTGCAGTTAACACCGGGGAGCTGTTTTTT. As protein: CASSLAAVNTGELFF.